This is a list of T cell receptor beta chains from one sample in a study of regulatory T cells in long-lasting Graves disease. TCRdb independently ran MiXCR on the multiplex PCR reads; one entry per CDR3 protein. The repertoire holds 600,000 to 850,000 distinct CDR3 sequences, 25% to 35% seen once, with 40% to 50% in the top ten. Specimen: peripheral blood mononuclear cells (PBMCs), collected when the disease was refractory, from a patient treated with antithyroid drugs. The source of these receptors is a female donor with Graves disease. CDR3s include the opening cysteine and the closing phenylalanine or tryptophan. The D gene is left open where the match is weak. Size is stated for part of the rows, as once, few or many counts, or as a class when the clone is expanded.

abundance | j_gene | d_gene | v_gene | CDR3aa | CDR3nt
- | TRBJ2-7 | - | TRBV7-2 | CASSFYSTEQYF | TGTGCCAGCAGCTTTTACTCCACCGAGCAGTACTTC
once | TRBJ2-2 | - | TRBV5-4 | CASSLQGPTGELFF | TGTGCCAGCAGCTTGCAGGGGCCCACCGGGGAGCTGTTTTTT
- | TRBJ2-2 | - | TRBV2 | CASSGRGRGPGELFF | TGTGCCAGCAGTGGAAGGGGGCGGGGACCCGGGGAGCTGTTTTTT
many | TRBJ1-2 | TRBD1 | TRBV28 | CASSSPGQGDYGYTF | TGTGCCAGCAGTTCCCCGGGACAGGGAGACTATGGCTACACCTTC
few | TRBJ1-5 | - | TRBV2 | CASSVSQTSNQPQHF | TGTGCCAGCAGTGTCTCGCAGACCAGCAATCAGCCCCAGCATTTT
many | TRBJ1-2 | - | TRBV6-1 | CASSPLGRNYGYTF | TGTGCCAGCAGCCCCTTGGGAAGAAATTATGGCTACACCTTC
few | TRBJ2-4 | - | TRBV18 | CASSPPSLAKNIQYF | TGTGCCAGCTCACCCCCATCTTTAGCCAAAAACATTCAGTACTTC
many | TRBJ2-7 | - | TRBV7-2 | CASSLGAWAGEQYF | TGTGCCAGCAGCTTAGGGGCTTGGGCAGGCGAGCAGTACTTC
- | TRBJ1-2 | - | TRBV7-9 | CASTTGFNFNYGYTF | TGTGCCAGCACTACAGGGTTCAACTTTAACTATGGCTACACCTTC
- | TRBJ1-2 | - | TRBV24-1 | CATSDLRGPGYTF | TGTGCCACCAGTGATCTGCGGGGGCCTGGCTACACCTTC
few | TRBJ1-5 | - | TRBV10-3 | CAISGINSNQPQHF | TGTGCCATCAGTGGAATTAATAGCAATCAGCCCCAGCATTTT
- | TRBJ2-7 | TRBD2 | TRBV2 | CASSEALGTSYEQYF | TGTGCCAGCAGTGAAGCGCTGGGGACTAGCTACGAGCAGTACTTC
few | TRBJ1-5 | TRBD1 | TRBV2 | CASRAGTGNQPQHF | TGTGCCAGCAGGGCCGGGACAGGCAATCAGCCCCAGCATTTT
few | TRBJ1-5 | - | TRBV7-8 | CASSLGYRSNQPQHF | TGTGCCAGCAGCTTGGGTTACAGGAGTAATCAGCCCCAGCATTTT
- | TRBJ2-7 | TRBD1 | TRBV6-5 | CASSFKSDRVFYEQYF | TGTGCCAGCAGTTTCAAGTCGGACAGGGTTTTCTACGAGCAGTACTTC
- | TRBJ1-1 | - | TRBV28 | CASSFGLSDTMNTEAFF | TGTGCCAGCAGTTTTGGTCTCTCCGACACCATGAACACTGAAGCTTTCTTT
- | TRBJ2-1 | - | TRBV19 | CASSILNKGEQFF | TGTGCCAGTAGTATACTGAATAAGGGTGAGCAGTTCTTC
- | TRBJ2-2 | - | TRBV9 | CASSPVVELSTGELFF | TGTGCCAGCAGCCCCGTGGTGGAACTCAGCACCGGGGAGCTGTTTTTT
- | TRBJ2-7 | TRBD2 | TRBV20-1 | CSASSGEGPYEQYF | TGCAGTGCTAGTTCGGGGGAGGGGCCCTACGAGCAGTACTTC
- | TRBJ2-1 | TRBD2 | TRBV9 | CASSVTSGDPWKQFF | TGTGCCAGCAGCGTGACTAGCGGGGACCCCTGGAAGCAGTTCTTC
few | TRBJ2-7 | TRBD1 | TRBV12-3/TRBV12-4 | CASSLASTGGGSYEQYF | TGTGCCAGCAGTTTAGCCTCTACAGGGGGCGGTTCGTACGAGCAGTACTTC
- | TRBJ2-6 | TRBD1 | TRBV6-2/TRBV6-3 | CASRISGGTNVLTF | TGTGCCAGCAGGATATCAGGGGGCACCAACGTCCTGACTTTC
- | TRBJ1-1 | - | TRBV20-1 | CSANKEVNTEAFF | TGCAGTGCTAATAAGGAGGTGAACACTGAAGCTTTCTTT
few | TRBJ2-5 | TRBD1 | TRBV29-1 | CSVEGGTGGKETQYF | TGCAGCGTTGAAGGAGGGACAGGGGGCAAAGAGACCCAGTACTTC
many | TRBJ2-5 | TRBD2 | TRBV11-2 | CASSLDGSGRGETQYF | TGTGCCAGCAGCTTAGATGGCAGCGGGAGGGGAGAGACCCAGTACTTC
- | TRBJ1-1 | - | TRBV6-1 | CASKLDAGRSMNTEAFF | TGTGCCAGCAAGCTTGACGCAGGGAGGAGCATGAACACTGAAGCTTTCTTT
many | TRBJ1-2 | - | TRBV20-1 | CSAIGSQYGYTF | TGCAGTGCGATCGGCAGCCAGTATGGCTACACCTTC
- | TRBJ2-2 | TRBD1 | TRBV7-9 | CASSLTRDREHTGELFF | TGTGCCAGCAGCTTAACACGGGACAGGGAGCACACCGGGGAGCTGTTTTTT
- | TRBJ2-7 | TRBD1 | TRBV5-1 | CASSNTGDEQYF | TGCGCCAGCAGCAACACAGGGGACGAGCAGTACTTC
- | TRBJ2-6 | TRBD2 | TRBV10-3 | CAISDSGAGGLGANVLTF | TGTGCCATCAGTGATTCGGGAGCGGGAGGTCTAGGGGCCAACGTCCTGACTTTC
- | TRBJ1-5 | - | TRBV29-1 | CSVALVEGFSGNQPQHF | TGCAGCGTTGCACTCGTTGAGGGGTTTTCGGGGAATCAGCCCCAGCATTTT
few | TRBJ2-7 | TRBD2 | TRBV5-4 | CASSGSKREGLLEQYF | TGTGCCAGCAGCGGTTCAAAGCGGGAGGGCCTTCTCGAGCAGTACTTC
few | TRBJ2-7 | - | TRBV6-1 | CASSKLAVSYEQYF | TGTGCCAGCAGTAAATTAGCTGTATCCTACGAGCAGTACTTC
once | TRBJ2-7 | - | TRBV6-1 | CAVRDGPYEQYF | TGTGCCGTACGGGACGGACCCTACGAGCAGTACTTC
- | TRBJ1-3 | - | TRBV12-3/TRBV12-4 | CASSQLTGSGNTIYF | TGTGCCAGCAGCCAGTTAACAGGGAGTGGAAACACCATATATTTT
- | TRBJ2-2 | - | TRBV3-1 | CASSQVATGELFF | TGTGCCAGCAGCCAAGTAGCCACCGGGGAGCTGTTTTTT
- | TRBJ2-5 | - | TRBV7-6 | CASSGRGPQETQYF | TGTGCCAGCAGCGGCCGGGGACCACAAGAGACCCAGTACTTC
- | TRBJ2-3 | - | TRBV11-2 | CASSLGNTDTQYF | TGTGCCAGCAGCTTGGGGAATACAGATACGCAGTATTTT
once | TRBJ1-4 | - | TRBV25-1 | CARDSNEKLFF | TGTGCCAGGGACAGTAATGAAAAACTGTTTTTT
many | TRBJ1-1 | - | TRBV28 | CASSPPGLAFF | TGTGCCAGCAGTCCGCCCGGGTTGGCTTTCTTT
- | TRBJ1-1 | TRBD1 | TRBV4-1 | CASSQGRQGRSEAFF | TGCGCCAGCAGCCAAGGCCGACAGGGCAGGTCTGAAGCTTTCTTT
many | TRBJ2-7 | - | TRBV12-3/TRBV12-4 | CASSLGGGTYEQYF | TGTGCCAGCAGCTTAGGTGGCGGTACCTACGAGCAGTACTTC
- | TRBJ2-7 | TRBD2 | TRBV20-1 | CSARDPLAGYEQYF | TGCAGTGCTAGAGATCCACTAGCGGGCTACGAGCAGTACTTC
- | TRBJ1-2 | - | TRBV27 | CASSYRFRGNYGYTF | TGTGCCAGCAGTTACCGGTTCCGGGGTAACTATGGCTACACCTTC
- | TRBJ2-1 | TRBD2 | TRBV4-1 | CASSQTSGRTYNEQFF | TGCGCCAGCAGCCAAACTAGCGGGAGAACTTACAATGAGCAGTTCTTC
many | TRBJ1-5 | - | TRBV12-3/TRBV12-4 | CASSPAGLNSNQPQHF | TGTGCCAGCAGCCCCGCAGGGTTGAATAGCAATCAGCCCCAGCATTTT
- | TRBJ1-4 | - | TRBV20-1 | CSARQHATNEKLFF | TGCAGTGCTAGACAACATGCAACTAATGAAAAACTGTTTTTT
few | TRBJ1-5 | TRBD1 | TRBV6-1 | CASRKVATGDQPQHF | TGTGCCAGCAGGAAGGTCGCGACAGGGGATCAGCCCCAGCATTTT
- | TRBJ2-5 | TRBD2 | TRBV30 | CAWGIAGAYETQYF | TGTGCCTGGGGCATAGCGGGAGCTTATGAGACCCAGTACTTC
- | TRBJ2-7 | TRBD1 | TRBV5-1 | CASSLPGTGWNEQYF | TGCGCCAGCAGCCTCCCCGGGACAGGCTGGAACGAGCAGTACTTC
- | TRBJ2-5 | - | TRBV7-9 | CASSLVKRLLLYQETQYF | TGTGCCAGCAGCTTAGTGAAGAGACTACTACTGTACCAAGAGACCCAGTACTTC
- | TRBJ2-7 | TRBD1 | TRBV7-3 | CASSLTSDRGHEQYF | TGTGCCAGCAGCTTAACGTCCGACAGGGGCCACGAGCAGTACTTC
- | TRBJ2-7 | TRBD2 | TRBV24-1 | CATSDLTSGRPLPYEQYF | TGTGCCACCAGTGATTTGACTAGCGGGAGGCCCCTACCCTACGAGCAGTACTTC
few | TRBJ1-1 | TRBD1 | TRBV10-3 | CAISESGAGTAMNTEAFF | TGTGCCATCAGTGAGTCCGGGGCAGGGACAGCCATGAACACTGAAGCTTTCTTT
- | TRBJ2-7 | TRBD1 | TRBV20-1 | CSAVPGTGGYEQYF | TGCAGTGCTGTCCCCGGGACAGGAGGCTACGAGCAGTACTTC
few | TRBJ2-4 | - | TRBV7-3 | CASSSRGGGGNIQYF | TGTGCCAGCAGCTCCCGAGGAGGTGGGGGAAACATTCAGTACTTC
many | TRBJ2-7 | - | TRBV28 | CASRTDSYEQYF | TGTGCCAGCAGGACGGATTCCTACGAGCAGTACTTC
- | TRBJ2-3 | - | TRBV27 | CASSLSGLPVDTQYF | TGTGCCAGCAGTTTATCGGGACTGCCAGTAGATACGCAGTATTTT
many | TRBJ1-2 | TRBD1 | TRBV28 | CAGTGVHGYTF | TGTGCGGGGACAGGGGTTCATGGCTACACCTTC
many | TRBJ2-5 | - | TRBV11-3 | CASSLVQDPVQETQYF | TGTGCCAGCAGCTTAGTGCAGGACCCCGTACAAGAGACCCAGTACTTC